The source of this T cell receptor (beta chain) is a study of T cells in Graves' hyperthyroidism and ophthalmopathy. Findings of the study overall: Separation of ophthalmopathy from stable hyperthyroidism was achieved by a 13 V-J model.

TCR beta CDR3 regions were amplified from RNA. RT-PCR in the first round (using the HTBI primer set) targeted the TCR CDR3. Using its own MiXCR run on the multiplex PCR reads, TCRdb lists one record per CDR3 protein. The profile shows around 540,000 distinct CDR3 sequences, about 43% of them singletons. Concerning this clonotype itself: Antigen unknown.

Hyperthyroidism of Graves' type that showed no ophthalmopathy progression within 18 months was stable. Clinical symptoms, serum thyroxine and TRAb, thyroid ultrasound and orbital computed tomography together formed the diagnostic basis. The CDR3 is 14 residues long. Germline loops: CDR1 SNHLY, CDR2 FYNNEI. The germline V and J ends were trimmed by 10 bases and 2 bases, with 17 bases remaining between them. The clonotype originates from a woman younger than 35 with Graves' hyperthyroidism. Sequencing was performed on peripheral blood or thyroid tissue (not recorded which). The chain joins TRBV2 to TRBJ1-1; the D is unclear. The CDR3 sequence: CATARSRINTEAFF. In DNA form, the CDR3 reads TGTGCCACCGCACGTAGTAGGATAAACACTGAAGCTTTCTTT.